A selection of T cell receptor beta chains follows, all from one sample in a study of radiotherapy plus CTLA-4 blockade in lung cancer. TCRdb's table, derived via immunoSEQ multiplex PCR, lists solely in-frame clones and lacks some. The table records around 22,000 clones, less than 80% of them present only once. The sequenced sample was peripheral blood, obtained from a patient treated with radiotherapy plus ipilimumab. These receptors were obtained from a human donor with non-small cell lung cancer whose response to radiotherapy plus ipilimumab could not be evaluated. Each CDR3 is given with its conserved first and last residue. The order of the fields is V gene, D gene, clone size, J gene, CDR3 DNA, CDR3 protein. D genes are given only for firm matches. Where a row states a size, it is once, few, many or the class of an expanded clone; other rows omit it.

TRBV19	-	-	TRBJ2-3	TGTGCCAGTAGTACGGGCCTAGCGAGCACAGATACGCAGTATTTT	CASSTGLASTDTQYF
TRBV5-1	-	-	TRBJ1-6	TGCGCCAGCAGCTTGGCCAGCGGCAGACCCAATTCACCCCTCCACTTT	CASSLASGRPNSPLHF
TRBV7-2	TRBD1	-	TRBJ2-1	TGTGCCAGCAGCGACAGGGTTTATGAGCAGTTCTTC	CASSDRVYEQFF
TRBV6-6	-	-	TRBJ1-2	TGTGCCAGCAGTTACACTGCAGGACAGCAAGGCTACACCTTC	CASSYTAGQQGYTF
TRBV7-9	-	few	TRBJ2-1	TGTGCCAGCAGCTTAGATCTGGTAGTTTACAATGAGCAGTTCTTC	CASSLDLVVYNEQFF
TRBV5-3	TRBD2	few	TRBJ2-2	TGTGCCAGACACGCCGGGACTACGGGGACCGGGGAGCTGTTTTTT	CARHAGTTGTGELFF
TRBV5-4	-	few	TRBJ2-7	TGTGCCAGCAGCTTGCTCGGCAGGTCCTACGAGCAGTACTTC	CASSLLGRSYEQYF
TRBV6-1	-	once	TRBJ1-1	TGTGCCAGCAGTGAAGGTTGGGGGGGGAACACTGAAGCTTTCTTT	CASSEGWGGNTEAFF
TRBV2	TRBD2	-	TRBJ2-3	TGTGCCAGCACCGAAACCCGACTAGCGGGAGGGTGGAAGGATACGCAGTATTTT	CASTETRLAGGWKDTQYF
TRBV27	TRBD1	few	TRBJ2-7	TGTGCCAGCAGTTTAGGGACAGGGCCAACCTACGAGCAGTACTTC	CASSLGTGPTYEQYF
TRBV5-1	TRBD1	-	TRBJ2-7	TGCGCCAGCAGGGACCCGGGACAGGGGAAACACGAGCAGTACTTC	CASRDPGQGKHEQYF
TRBV9	-	-	TRBJ2-2	TGTGCCAGCAGCGATCGCCCAGGGACCGGGGAGCTGTTTTTT	CASSDRPGTGELFF
TRBV5-1	-	-	TRBJ2-3	TGCGCCAGCAGCTCTTCGCGGTTAAGCACAGATACGCAGTATTTT	CASSSSRLSTDTQYF
TRBV2	-	few	TRBJ1-2	TGTGCCAGCAGTTCTTCCTCGGGGGCTAACTATGGCTACACCTTC	CASSSSSGANYGYTF
TRBV5-6	TRBD2	-	TRBJ2-1	TGTGCCAGCAGCTTTTGGGGGAGGGCCTTTACCTACAATGAGCAGTTCTTC	CASSFWGRAFTYNEQFF
TRBV18	TRBD2	-	TRBJ2-2	TGTGCCAGCTCACCTCGGCGGGGGGATAGCGGATACACCGGGGAGCTGTTTTTT	CASSPRRGDSGYTGELFF
TRBV5-1	TRBD1	-	TRBJ2-2	TGCGCCAGCAGCTCATCCCCGGGACAGGGAGACACCGGGGAGCTGTTTTTT	CASSSSPGQGDTGELFF